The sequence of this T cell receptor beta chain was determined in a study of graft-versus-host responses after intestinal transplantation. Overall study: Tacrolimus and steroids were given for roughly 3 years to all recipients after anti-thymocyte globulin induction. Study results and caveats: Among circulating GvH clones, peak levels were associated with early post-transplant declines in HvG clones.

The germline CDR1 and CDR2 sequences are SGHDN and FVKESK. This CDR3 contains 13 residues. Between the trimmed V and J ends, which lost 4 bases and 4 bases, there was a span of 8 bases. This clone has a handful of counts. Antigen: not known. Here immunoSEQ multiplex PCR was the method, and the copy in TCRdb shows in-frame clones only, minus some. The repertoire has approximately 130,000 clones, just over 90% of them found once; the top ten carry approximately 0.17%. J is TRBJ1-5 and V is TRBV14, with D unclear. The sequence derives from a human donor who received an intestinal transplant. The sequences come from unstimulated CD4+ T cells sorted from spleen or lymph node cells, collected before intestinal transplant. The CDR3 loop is CASSPSFNQPQHF. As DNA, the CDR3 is TGTGCCAGCAGCCCCAGTTTTAATCAGCCCCAGCATTTT.